This entry features one TCR beta chain sequence. This sample stems from a study of blood T cell repertoires in COVID-19. Study-level information: The United States, Italy and Spain were the sources of the acute and convalescent COVID-19 samples. The analysed material was cDNA or gDNA that came from T cells, B-cell-depleted T cells, or PBMCs.

Per the original data handling: Nucleated cell counts were estimated from reference gene primer amplification. Clones were read by immunoSEQ multiplex PCR, and TCRdb kept only the in-frame ones, dropping some. V, J and clone size derive from that table, while D and trimming were established from the DNA sequence. This sample has fewer than 400,000 clones; roughly 86% occur once, and the top ten carry around 3%. This CDR3 comprises 11 residues. The V end was cut by 1 base, the J end by 8 bases, with 5 bases between. Sequenced material: peripheral blood. This rearrangement joins TRBV12-3 or TRBV12-4 to TRBJ1-2; D gene unclear. This receptor was identified in a human donor in a cohort sampled during active COVID-19. CDR3 in amino acids: CASSLGRGYTF. CDR3 nucleotides: TGTGCCAGCAGTTTAGGGCGGGGCTACACCTTC.